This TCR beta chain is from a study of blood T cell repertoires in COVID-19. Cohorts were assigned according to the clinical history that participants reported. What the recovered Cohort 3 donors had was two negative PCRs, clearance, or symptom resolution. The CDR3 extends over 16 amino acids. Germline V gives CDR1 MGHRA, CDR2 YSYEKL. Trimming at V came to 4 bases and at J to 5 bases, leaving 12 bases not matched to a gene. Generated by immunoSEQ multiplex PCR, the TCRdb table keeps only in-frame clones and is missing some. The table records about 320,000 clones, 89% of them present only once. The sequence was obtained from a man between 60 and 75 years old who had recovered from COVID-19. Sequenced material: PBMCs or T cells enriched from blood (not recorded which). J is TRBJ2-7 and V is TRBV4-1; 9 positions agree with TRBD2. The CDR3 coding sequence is TGCGCCAGCAGCCTTAATCCGGGACTAGCTTCTGACGAGCAGTACTTC. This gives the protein CASSLNPGLASDEQYF.